A single sample gave rise to the 22 T cell receptor beta chains below, sequenced in a study of cytomegalovirus exposure and HLA in healthy donors. 13 Jbeta primers and 60 Vbeta primers were used for the PCR. Using immunoSEQ multiplex PCR, the repertoire was profiled, and TCRdb retains in-frame clones only, with some absent. The sample lists some 200,000 clones, approximately 12% seen once, with less than 8.5% in the top ten. Sequencing was done on a sample of PBMCs. These receptors all stem from a man aged 45-65 years in good health and CMV-seropositive.

This clone was observed a few times. The V call is TRBV6-5, the J call TRBJ1-5, with TRBD1 as a possible D gene (5 bases). Germline-derived CDR1 and CDR2 are MNHEY and SVGAGI. Trimming left V 7 bases short and J 1 base short, with 8 bases between. The CDR3 is made up of 13 amino acids. Here the CDR3 reads CASTTGSNQPQHF. CDR3 in DNA: TGTGCCAGCACTACAGGCAGCAATCAGCCCCAGCATTTT.

The chain has TRBV28 and TRBJ2-1; 8 bases fit TRBD1. The CDR3 length is 12 residues. Germline lookup yields CDR1 MDHEN and CDR2 SYDVKM. With V trimmed by 6 bases and J by 8 bases, 3 bases remained unmatched. The CDR3 bases are TGTGCCAGCAGCCCGGACAGGGATGAGCAGTTCTTC. It specifies CASSPDRDEQFF.

CDR3 coding DNA: TGTGCCAGCAGCGTAGTGGGGGGGAACACCGGGGAGCTGTTTTTT. Translated: CASSVVGGNTGELFF. The J gene is TRBJ2-2, the V gene TRBV9; D might be TRBD2 (6 bases). Germline V gene sequence: CDR1 SGDLS, CDR2 YYNGEE. Trimming left V 0 bases short and J 1 base short, with 7 bases between. The CDR3 contains 15 residues.

This clone was observed a few times. The V and J genes are TRBV12-5 and TRBJ2-3; D is ambiguous. CDR3 size: 14 residues. With 5 bases removed from V and 2 bases from J, the gap between germline ends came to 11 bases. Germline V gene lookup returns CDR1 LGHNT and CDR2 FRNRAP. This CDR3 is CASGPGLTTDTQYF. The CDR3 DNA is TGTGCTAGTGGTCCCGGGTTGACCACAGATACGCAGTATTTT. Combining the CDR3 with reference TRBV12-5 and TRBJ2-3 gives the whole variable domain DARVTQTPRHKVTEMGQEVTMRCQPILGHNTVFWYRQTMMQGLELLAYFRNRAPLDDSGMPKDRFSAEMPDATLATLKIQPSEPRDSAVYFCASGPGLTTDTQYFGPGTRLTVL.

The chain uses TRBV9 and TRBJ1-3; 8 bases map to TRBD1. Looked up from germline, CDR1 is SGDLS and CDR2 is YYNGEE. The CDR3 is 17 residues long. The J segment lost 1 base and the V segment lost 3 bases, leaving 9 bases of the junction unmatched. CDR3 protein: CASSARGQGFSGNTIYF. In nucleotides, the CDR3 is TGTGCCAGCAGCGCGAGAGGACAGGGATTTTCTGGAAACACCATATATTTT. The full variable domain, rest sourced from reference TRBV9 and TRBJ1-3, is DSGVTQTPKHLITATGQRVTLRCSPRSGDLSVYWYQQSLDQGLQFLIQYYNGEERAKGNILERFSAQQFPDLHSELNLSSLELGDSALYFCASSARGQGFSGNTIYFGEGSWLTVV.

The rearrangement uses TRBV10-1 and TRBJ2-3, with TRBD2 matching 14 bases. J was trimmed by 10 bases and V by 9 bases; bases with no gene match: 9. CDR3 size: 14 residues. From germline, CDR1 is WNHNN and CDR2 SYGVQD (reference sequence). The CDR3 loop is CARRLAGGAGAQYF. The CDR3 DNA sequence: TGCGCCAGGAGACTAGCGGGGGGGGCCGGGGCGCAGTATTTT.

Only a few counts were recorded for this clone. Germline and junction disagree at one end, which may indicate a read error. This rearrangement joins TRBV4-2 to TRBJ2-5; 9 bases match TRBD2. This CDR3 spans 13 amino acids. Germline values: CDR1 LGHNA, CDR2 YNFKEQ. The CDR3 DNA reads as TGTGCCAGCAGCCAAAGGGCTAGCGGGGAGCCAGACTTC. Its translation: CASSQRASGEPDF.

This chain joins TRBV5-1 and TRBJ1-6; no firm D call. V lost 0 bases and J lost 6, with 7 bases in between. CDR3 size: 14 residues. Looked up from germline, CDR1 is SGHRS and CDR2 is YFSETQ. The CDR3 DNA reads as TGCGCCAGCAGCTTGGAGCGGATTAATTCACCCCTCCACTTT. It translates to CASSLERINSPLHF.

The chain couples TRBV18 to TRBJ1-5, with 9 positions matching TRBD1. V lost 3 bases and J lost 6; bases outside the gene matches: 3. The CDR3 runs to 14 residues. Germline loops: CDR1 KGHSH, CDR2 LQKENI. CDR3 loop: CASSPGTGSQPQHF. CDR3 sequence (DNA): TGTGCCAGCTCACCCGGGACAGGGAGTCAGCCCCAGCATTTT.

In its sample, this clone was seen a few times. V usage is TRBV6-5 and J usage is TRBJ1-4; 7 bases map to TRBD1. This CDR3 is built from 16 residues. The V segment lost 2 bases and the J segment 6 bases; nucleotides outside the gene matches: 9. Germline-derived CDR1 and CDR2 are MNHEY and SVGAGI. The CDR3 is CASSYRQGAGDEKLFF. In DNA form, the CDR3 reads TGTGCCAGCAGTTACCGACAGGGAGCGGGGGATGAAAAACTGTTTTTT.

V is TRBV19 and J is TRBJ1-6; 9 bases are a match to TRBD1. V shed 5 bases and J 9 bases; nucleotides not matched to a gene: 8. Germline V gene sequence: CDR1 LNHDA, CDR2 SQIVND (reference sequence). The CDR3 runs 15 residues. This CDR3 reads CASSVDRGFTSPLHF. The CDR3 DNA sequence: TGTGCCAGTAGTGTGGACAGGGGTTTTACTTCACCCCTCCACTTT. The whole variable domain, filled in from reference TRBV19 and TRBJ1-6, reads DGGITQSPKYLFRKEGQNVTLSCEQNLNHDAMYWYRQDPGQGLRLIYYSQIVNDFQKGDIAEGYSVSREKKESFPLTVTSAQKNPTAFYLCASSVDRGFTSPLHFGNGTRLTVT.

In this sample, this clone turned up a few times. This sequence joins TRBV2 and TRBJ2-2, with 8 bases lining up with TRBD1. The V segment lost 3 bases and the J segment 4 bases; nucleotides outside the gene matches: 4. CDR1 and CDR2 from the germline V gene are SNHLY and FYNNEI. CDR3 length: 15 amino acids. The CDR3 bases are TGTGCCAGCAGTGATCAGGGGGCGCGCACCGGGGAGCTGTTTTTT. Protein: CASSDQGARTGELFF.

The chain combines TRBV7-9 with TRBJ1-2; TRBD1 aligns across 7 bases. Germline CDR1 and CDR2: SEHNR and FQNEAQ (reference sequence). The CDR3 length is 15 residues. The trim removed 5 bases at V and 1 base at J, leaving 7 bases unmatched. CDR3 amino acids: CASSPLGGVNYGYTF. The DNA for the CDR3 is TGTGCCAGCAGCCCCCTAGGGGGCGTTAACTATGGCTACACCTTC. Full variable domain (rest looked up from reference TRBV7-9 and TRBJ1-2): DTGVSQNPRHKITKRGQNVTFRCDPISEHNRLYWYRQTLGQGPEFLTYFQNEAQLEKSRLLSDRFSAERPKGSFSTLEIQRTEQGDSAMYLCASSPLGGVNYGYTFGSGTRLTVV.

The gene calls are TRBV11-3 and TRBJ2-1, with a tentative D call TRBD2 (6 bases). Trimming removed 5 bases at V and 1 base at J, with 24 bases between. The CDR3 loop spans 19 amino acids. CDR1 is SGHNT and CDR2 is YENEEA in the germline V gene. The CDR3 loop reads CASSPYTGLSYASYNEQFF. The CDR3, as DNA: TGTGCCAGCAGCCCCTACACGGGACTTTCATATGCGTCCTACAATGAGCAGTTCTTC. Full variable domain (missing parts from reference TRBV11-3 and TRBJ2-1): EAGVVQSPRYKIIEKKQPVAFWCNPISGHNTLYWYLQNLGQGPELLIRYENEEAVDDSQLPKDRFSAERLKGVDSTLKIQPAELGDSAVYLCASSPYTGLSYASYNEQFFGPGTRLTVL.

V is TRBV30 and J is TRBJ2-7; D not resolved. CDR1 GTSNPN and CDR2 SVGIG come from the germline V gene (reference sequence). This CDR3 region has 12 residues. Trimming removed 1 base from V and 3 bases from J, with 7 bases in between. In nucleotides, the CDR3 is TGTGCCTGGAGTGCAAGTAGCTACGAGCAGTACTTC. Amino acid sequence: CAWSASSYEQYF.

This clone was recorded a few times. This sequence joins TRBV28 and TRBJ2-7; possible D gene TRBD2, 6 bases. This CDR3 has 14 residues. V dropped 2 bases and J dropped 4 bases, with 12 bases sitting between them. The germline gives CDR1 MDHEN, CDR2 SYDVKM. In DNA, the CDR3 is TGTGCCAGCAGTTTAGAGGCGGGGTTGTACGAGCAGTACTTC. This gives the protein CASSLEAGLYEQYF.

The chain combines TRBV7-8 with TRBJ2-1; perhaps TRBD1 as D (5 bases). The V gene lost 5 bases and the J gene lost 7 bases, with 9 bases spanning the gap. Germline values: CDR1 SGHVS, CDR2 FQNEAQ. The CDR3 has 12 residues. The CDR3 bases are TGTGCCAGCAGCACCCAGGGAAATGAGCAGTTCTTC. As protein: CASSTQGNEQFF. Full variable domain (outside the CDR3, taken from reference TRBV7-8 and TRBJ2-1): GAGVSQSPRYKVAKRGQDVALRCDPISGHVSLFWYQQALGQGPEFLTYFQNEAQLDKSGLPSDRFFAERPEGSVSTLKIQRTQQEDSAVYLCASSTQGNEQFFGPGTRLTVL.

This clone occurred a few times. This chain uses TRBV2 with TRBJ2-3; unclear D gene. The ends were cut back, 5 bases at V and 6 bases at J, with 6 bases in the middle. CDR1 and CDR2 (germline): SNHLY, FYNNEI. The CDR3 has 11 residues. CDR3: CASSPSDTQYF. In DNA form, the CDR3 reads TGTGCCAGCAGTCCTTCGGATACGCAGTATTTT. The whole variable domain, filled in from reference TRBV2 and TRBJ2-3, reads EPEVTQTPSHQVTQMGQEVILRCVPISNHLYFYWYRQILGQKVEFLVSFYNNEISEKSEIFDDQFSVERPDGSNFTLKIRSTKLEDSAMYFCASSPSDTQYFGPGTRLTVL.

The CDR3 reads CASSEARLNNEKLFF. The CDR3 region has the DNA TGTGCCAGCAGTGAAGCCCGGTTAAATAATGAAAAACTGTTTTTT. This rearrangement joins TRBV2 to TRBJ1-4; unclear D gene. Germline CDR1 is SNHLY and CDR2 is FYNNEI. The V end was cut by 0 bases, the J end by 4 bases, with 9 bases between. This CDR3 comprises 15 residues.

This rearrangement joins TRBV4-1 to TRBJ2-3, with 9 bases identical to TRBD1. The CDR3 is 14 residues long. The V gene's germline CDR1 is MGHRA and CDR2 YSYEKL. Trimming took 4 bases from V and 4 from J; bases not matched to a gene: 3. CDR3 bases: TGCGCCAGCAGCCTGAGGACAGGGGCAGATACGCAGTATTTT. Encoded protein: CASSLRTGADTQYF.

The rearrangement links TRBV28 to TRBJ2-5; D perhaps matches TRBD1 (6 bases). V gave up 6 bases and J gave up 5 bases, with 13 bases separating them. The CDR3 loop spans 13 amino acids. In germline, CDR1 is MDHEN, CDR2 SYDVKM. CDR3 loop: CASRPQGSETQYF. The CDR3 coding sequence is TGTGCCAGCAGGCCACAGGGTTCGGAGACCCAGTACTTC.

The CDR3 DNA sequence: TGCGCCAGCAGTAAGTTTGGGACAGGGTCCTCCGATACGCAGTATTTT. Its translation is CASSKFGTGSSDTQYF. The rearrangement links TRBV5-1 to TRBJ2-3; 9 nucleotides line up with TRBD1. J lost 6 bases, V lost 5 bases, and 13 bases had no gene match. There are 16 residues in the CDR3. CDR1 and CDR2 from the germline V gene are SGHRS and YFSETQ.